The entry below gives a single T cell receptor (beta chain) sequence along with its context. What it binds is not known. It was with 60 Vbeta and 13 Jbeta primers that the PCR ran. Only in-frame clones appear in the TCRdb table, and some are missing; sequencing was by immunoSEQ multiplex PCR. Here the sample spans 95,000 to 150,000 clones, over 75% being singletons. This entry comes from a study of cytomegalovirus exposure and HLA in healthy donors. Study at large: The Caucasian-associated ancestry cluster held 65% to 90% of some 420 genotyped donors.

This CDR3 has 14 amino acids. CDR1 KGHSH and CDR2 LQKENI come from the germline V gene. Trimming removed 8 bases from V and 4 bases from J; junction bases left unmatched: 5. Study findings and constraints: HLA-A and HLA-B allele assignments for most subjects were reportedly predicted accurately using TCR beta sequences. Associated with cytomegalovirus, according to the listing, were 150 to 200 TCR beta chains.

V usage is TRBV18 and J usage is TRBJ2-2; 9 bases map to TRBD1. The specimen was PBMCs. The TCR sequence derives from a man aged 30-40 years in good health and CMV-seronegative. CDR3 residues: CASRRDRATGELFF. CDR3 DNA sequence: TGTGCCAGCCGAAGGGACAGGGCCACCGGGGAGCTGTTTTTT.